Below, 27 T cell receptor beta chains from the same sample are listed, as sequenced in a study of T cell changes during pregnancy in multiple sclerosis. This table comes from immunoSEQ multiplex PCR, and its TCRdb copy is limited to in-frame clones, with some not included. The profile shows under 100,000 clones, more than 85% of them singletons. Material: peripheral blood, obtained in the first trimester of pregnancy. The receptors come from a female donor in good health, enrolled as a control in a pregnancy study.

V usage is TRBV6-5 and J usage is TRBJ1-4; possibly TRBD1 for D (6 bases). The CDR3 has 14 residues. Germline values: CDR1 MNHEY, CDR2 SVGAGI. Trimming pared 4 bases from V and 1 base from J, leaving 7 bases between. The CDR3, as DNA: TGTGCCAGCAGTTTCAGGGGAACTAATGAAAAACTGTTTTTT. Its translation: CASSFRGTNEKLFF.

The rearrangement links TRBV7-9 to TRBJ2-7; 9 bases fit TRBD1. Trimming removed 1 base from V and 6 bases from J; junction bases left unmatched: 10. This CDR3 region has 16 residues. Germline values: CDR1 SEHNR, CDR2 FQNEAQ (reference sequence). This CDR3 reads CASSLDRYRGRSEQYF. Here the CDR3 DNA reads TGTGCCAGCAGCTTAGATAGGTACAGGGGGCGTTCCGAGCAGTACTTC.

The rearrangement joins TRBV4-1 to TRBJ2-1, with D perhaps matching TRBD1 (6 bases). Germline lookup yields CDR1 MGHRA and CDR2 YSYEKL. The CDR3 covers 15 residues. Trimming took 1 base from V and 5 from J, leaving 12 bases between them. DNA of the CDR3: TGCGCCAGCAGCCAAGGGGGGCAGGGAAACAATGAGCAGTTCTTC. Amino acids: CASSQGGQGNNEQFF.

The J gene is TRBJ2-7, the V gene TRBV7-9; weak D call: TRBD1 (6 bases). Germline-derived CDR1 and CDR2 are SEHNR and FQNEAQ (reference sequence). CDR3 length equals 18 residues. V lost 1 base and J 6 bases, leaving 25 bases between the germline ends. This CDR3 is CASSLERARDTPMSEQYF. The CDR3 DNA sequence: TGTGCCAGCAGCTTAGAGAGGGCCCGGGACACCCCGATGAGCGAGCAGTACTTC.

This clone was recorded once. CDR3 residues: CASSLQGADTQYF. The CDR3 DNA reads TGCGCCAGCAGCTTGCAGGGGGCAGATACGCAGTATTTT. V and J are TRBV5-1 and TRBJ2-3; TRBD1 matches at 7 bases. Germline V gives CDR1 SGHRS, CDR2 YFSETQ. V dropped 1 base and J dropped 4; count of bases not matched to a gene: 0. This CDR3 is built from 13 residues.

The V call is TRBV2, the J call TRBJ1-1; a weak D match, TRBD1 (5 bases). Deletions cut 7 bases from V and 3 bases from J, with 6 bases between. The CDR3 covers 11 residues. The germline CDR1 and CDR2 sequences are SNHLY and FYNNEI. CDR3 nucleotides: TGTGCCAGCATGGGGCACACTGAAGCTTTCTTT. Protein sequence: CASMGHTEAFF.

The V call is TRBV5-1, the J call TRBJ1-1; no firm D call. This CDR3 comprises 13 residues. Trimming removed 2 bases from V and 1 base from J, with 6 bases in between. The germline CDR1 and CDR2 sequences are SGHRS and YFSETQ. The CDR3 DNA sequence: TGCGCCAGCAGCTTCGACTGGAACACTGAAGCTTTCTTT. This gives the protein CASSFDWNTEAFF.

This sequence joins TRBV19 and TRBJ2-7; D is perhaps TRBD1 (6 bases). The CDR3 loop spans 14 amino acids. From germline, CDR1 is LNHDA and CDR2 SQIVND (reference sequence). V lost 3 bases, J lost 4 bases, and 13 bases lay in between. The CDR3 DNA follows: TGTGCCAGTAGTATGGGGGCCGCTGGGTACGAGCAGTACTTC. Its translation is CASSMGAAGYEQYF.

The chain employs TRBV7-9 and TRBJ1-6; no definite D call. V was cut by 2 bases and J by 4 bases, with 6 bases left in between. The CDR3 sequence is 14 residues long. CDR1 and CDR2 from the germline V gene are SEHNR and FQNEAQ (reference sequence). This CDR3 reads CASSLTGYNSPLHF. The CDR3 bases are TGTGCCAGCAGCTTAACCGGGTATAATTCACCCCTCCACTTT.

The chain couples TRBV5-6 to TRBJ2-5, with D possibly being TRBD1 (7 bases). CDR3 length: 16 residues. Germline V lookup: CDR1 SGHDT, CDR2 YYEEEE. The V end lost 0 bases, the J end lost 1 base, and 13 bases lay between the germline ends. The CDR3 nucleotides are TGTGCCAGCAGCTTGGGCCAGGGGGGCCTCCAAGAGACCCAGTACTTC. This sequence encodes CASSLGQGGLQETQYF.

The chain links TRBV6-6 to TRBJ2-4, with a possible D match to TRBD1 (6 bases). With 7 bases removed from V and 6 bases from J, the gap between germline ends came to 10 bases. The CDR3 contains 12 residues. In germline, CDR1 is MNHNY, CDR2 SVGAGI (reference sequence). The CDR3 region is CASTNRANIQYF. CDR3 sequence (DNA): TGTGCCAGCACAAACAGGGCAAACATTCAGTACTTC.

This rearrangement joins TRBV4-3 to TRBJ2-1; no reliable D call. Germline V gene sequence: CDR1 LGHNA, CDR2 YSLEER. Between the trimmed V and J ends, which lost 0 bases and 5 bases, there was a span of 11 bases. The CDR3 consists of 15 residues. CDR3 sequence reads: CASSQDGLKHNEQFF. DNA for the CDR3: TGCGCCAGCAGCCAAGATGGGCTTAAACACAATGAGCAGTTCTTC.

The CDR3 spells CASGPYRGRGYTF. The CDR3 DNA is TGTGCTAGTGGGCCCTACAGGGGGCGCGGCTACACCTTC. V and J are TRBV12-5 and TRBJ1-2, with 9 bases that match TRBD1. V shed 6 bases and J 8 bases; nucleotides not matched to a gene: 7. CDR3 size: 13 residues. The germline V gene has CDR1 LGHNT and CDR2 FRNRAP.

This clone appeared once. The CDR3 DNA is TGTGCCAGCAGCCAGATGACCGGGGGGGGAGAGACCCAGTACTTC. Translating it yields CASSQMTGGGETQYF. V usage is TRBV5-6 and J usage is TRBJ2-5; 8 positions match TRBD2. The CDR3 contains 15 residues. V shed 4 bases, J shed 4 bases, and the junction held 9 bases outside the gene matches. The germline V gene encodes CDR1 SGHDT and CDR2 YYEEEE.

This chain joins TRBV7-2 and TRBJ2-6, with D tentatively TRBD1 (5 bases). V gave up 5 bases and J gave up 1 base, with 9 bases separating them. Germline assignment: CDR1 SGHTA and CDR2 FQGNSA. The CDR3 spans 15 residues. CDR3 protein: CASSTRDSGANVLTF. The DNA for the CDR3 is TGTGCCAGCAGCACCAGGGATTCTGGGGCCAACGTCCTGACTTTC.

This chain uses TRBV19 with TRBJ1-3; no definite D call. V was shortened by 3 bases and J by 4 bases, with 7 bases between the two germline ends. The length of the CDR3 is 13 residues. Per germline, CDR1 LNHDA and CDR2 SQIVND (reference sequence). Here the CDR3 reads CASSIRAGNTIYF. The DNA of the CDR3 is TGTGCCAGTAGTATCCGCGCGGGAAACACCATATATTTT.

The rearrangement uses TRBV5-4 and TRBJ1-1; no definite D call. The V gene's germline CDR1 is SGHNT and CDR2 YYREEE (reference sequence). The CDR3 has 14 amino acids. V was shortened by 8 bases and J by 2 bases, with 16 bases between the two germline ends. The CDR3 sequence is CASFPGSLNTEAFF. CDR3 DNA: TGTGCCAGTTTCCCGGGGAGCTTAAACACTGAAGCTTTCTTT.

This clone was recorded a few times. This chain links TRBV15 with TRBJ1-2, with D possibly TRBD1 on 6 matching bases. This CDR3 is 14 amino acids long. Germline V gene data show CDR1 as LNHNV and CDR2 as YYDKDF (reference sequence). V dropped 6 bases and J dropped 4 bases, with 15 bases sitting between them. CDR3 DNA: TGTGCCACCAGAGGGGCAGGGGATCCCTATGGCTACACCTTC. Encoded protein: CATRGAGDPYGYTF. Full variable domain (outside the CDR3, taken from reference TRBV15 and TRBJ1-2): DAMVIQNPRYQVTQFGKPVTLSCSQTLNHNVMYWYQQKSSQAPKLLFHYYDKDFNNEADTPDNFQSRRPNTSFCFLDIRSPGLGDTAMYLCATRGAGDPYGYTFGSGTRLTVV.

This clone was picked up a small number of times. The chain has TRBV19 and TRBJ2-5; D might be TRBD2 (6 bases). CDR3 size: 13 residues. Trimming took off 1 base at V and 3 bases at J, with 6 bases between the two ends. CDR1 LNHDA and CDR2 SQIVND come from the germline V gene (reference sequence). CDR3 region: CASSIGLEETQYF. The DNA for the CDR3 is TGTGCCAGTAGTATAGGACTAGAAGAGACCCAGTACTTC.

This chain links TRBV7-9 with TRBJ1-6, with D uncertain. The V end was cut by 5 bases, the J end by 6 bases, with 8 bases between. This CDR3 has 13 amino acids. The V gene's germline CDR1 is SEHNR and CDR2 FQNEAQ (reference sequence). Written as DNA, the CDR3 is TGTGCCAGCAGCCGAACGGGTAATTCACCCCTCCACTTT. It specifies CASSRTGNSPLHF.

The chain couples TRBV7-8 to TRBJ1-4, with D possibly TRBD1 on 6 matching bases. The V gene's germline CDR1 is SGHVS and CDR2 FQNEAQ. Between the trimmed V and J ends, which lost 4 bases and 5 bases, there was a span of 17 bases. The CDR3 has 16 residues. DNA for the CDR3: TGTGCCAGCAGCTGGGGGCGAGGGCAGAGAAATGAAAAACTGTTTTTT. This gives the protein CASSWGRGQRNEKLFF.

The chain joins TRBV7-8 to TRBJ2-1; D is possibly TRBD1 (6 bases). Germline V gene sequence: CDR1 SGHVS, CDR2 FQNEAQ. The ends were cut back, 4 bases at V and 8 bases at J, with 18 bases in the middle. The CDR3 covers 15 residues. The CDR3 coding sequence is TGTGCCAGCAGCTGGGGTAGGGGGACGGTCGATGAGCAGTTCTTC. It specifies CASSWGRGTVDEQFF.

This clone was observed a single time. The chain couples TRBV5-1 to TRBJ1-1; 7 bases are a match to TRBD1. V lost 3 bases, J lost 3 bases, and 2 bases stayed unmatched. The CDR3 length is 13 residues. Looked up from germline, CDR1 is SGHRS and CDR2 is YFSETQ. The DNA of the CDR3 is TGCGCCAGCAGCTCCACAGGGGACACTGAAGCTTTCTTT. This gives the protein CASSSTGDTEAFF.

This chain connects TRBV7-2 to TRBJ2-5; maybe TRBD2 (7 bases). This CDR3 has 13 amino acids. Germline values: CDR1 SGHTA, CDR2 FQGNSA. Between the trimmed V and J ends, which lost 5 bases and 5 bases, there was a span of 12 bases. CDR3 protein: CASSRGAGETQYF. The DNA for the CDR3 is TGTGCCAGCAGCCGGGGGGCAGGGGAGACCCAGTACTTC.

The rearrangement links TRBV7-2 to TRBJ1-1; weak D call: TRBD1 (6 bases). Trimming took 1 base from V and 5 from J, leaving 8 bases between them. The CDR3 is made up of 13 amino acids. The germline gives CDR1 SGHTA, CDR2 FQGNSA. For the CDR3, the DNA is TGTGCCAGCAGCTTAGGGGGGACAACTGAAGCTTTCTTT. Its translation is CASSLGGTTEAFF.

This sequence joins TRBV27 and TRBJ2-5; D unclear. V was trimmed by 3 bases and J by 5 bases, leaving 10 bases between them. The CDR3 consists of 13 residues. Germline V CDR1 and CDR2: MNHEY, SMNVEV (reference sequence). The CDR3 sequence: CASSLIGAETQYF. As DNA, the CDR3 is TGTGCCAGCAGTTTGATCGGTGCCGAGACCCAGTACTTC.

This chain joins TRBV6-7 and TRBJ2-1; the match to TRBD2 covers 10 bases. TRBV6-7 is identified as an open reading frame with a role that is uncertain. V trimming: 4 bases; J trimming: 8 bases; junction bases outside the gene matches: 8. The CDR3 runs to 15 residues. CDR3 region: CASSWEAGGPYEQFF. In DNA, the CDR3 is TGTGCCAGCAGTTGGGAAGCGGGGGGGCCATATGAGCAGTTCTTC.